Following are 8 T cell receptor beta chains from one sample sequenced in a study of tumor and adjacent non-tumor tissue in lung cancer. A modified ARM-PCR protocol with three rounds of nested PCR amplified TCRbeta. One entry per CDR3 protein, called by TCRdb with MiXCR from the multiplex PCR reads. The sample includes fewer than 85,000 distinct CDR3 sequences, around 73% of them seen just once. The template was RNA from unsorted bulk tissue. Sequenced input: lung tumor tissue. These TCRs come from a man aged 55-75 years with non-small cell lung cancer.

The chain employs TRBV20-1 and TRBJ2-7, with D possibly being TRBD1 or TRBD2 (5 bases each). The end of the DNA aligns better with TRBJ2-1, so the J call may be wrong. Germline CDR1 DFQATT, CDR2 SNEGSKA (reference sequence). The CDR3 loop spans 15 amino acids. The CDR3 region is CSATAGTVSSYEQFF. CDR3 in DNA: TGCAGTGCTACAGCAGGGACGGTGAGCTCCTACGAGCAGTTCTTC.

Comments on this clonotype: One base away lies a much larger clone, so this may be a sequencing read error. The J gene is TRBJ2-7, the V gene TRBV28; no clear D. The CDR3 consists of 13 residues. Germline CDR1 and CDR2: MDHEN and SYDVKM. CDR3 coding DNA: TGTGCCAGCAGTCCGGACGGAACCTACGAGCGGTACTTC. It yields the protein CASSPDGTYERYF.

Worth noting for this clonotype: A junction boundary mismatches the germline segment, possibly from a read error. CDR3 bases: TGTGCCGGCAGAGACGGGGAGCTTTTTTTT. This sequence encodes CAGRDGELFF. V usage is TRBV6-2 or TRBV6-3 and J usage is TRBJ2-2, with D possibly being TRBD2 (5 bases). The CDR3 extends over 10 amino acids. From germline, CDR1 is MNHEY and CDR2 SVGEGT.

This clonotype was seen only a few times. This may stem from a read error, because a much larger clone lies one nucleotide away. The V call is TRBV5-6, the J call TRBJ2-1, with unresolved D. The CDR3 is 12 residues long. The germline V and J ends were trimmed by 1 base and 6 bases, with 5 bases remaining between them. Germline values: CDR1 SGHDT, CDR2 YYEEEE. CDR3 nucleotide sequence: TGTGCCAGCAGCTTGCACCCCAATGAGCAGTTCTTC. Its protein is CASSLHPNEQFF.

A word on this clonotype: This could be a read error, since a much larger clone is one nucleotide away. The CDR3 nucleotides are TGTGCCAGCAGTGTGGGGGATTCACTCCTCCACTTT. As protein: CASSVGDSLLHF. The J gene is TRBJ1-6, the V gene TRBV6-1, with D possibly being TRBD1 (5 bases). Per germline, CDR1 MNHNS and CDR2 SASEGT. CDR3 size: 12 residues.

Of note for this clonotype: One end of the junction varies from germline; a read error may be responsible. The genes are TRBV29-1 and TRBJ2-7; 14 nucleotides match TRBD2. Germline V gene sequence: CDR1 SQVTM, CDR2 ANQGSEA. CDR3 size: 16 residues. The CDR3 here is CSVEDVLGLAGDEQYF. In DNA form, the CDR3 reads TGCAGCGTTGAAGATGTGCTGGGACTAGCGGGAGACGAGCAATACTTC.

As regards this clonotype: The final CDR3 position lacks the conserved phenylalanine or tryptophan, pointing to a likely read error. CDR3 region: CASSYGQGGNQPQHL. Written as DNA, the CDR3 is TGTGCCAGCAGTTACGGACAGGGTGGCAATCAGCCCCAGCATCTT. This chain connects TRBV6-5 to TRBJ1-5; 8 bases agree with TRBD1. The germline CDR1 and CDR2 sequences are MNHEY and SVGAGI. Trimming at V came to 2 bases and at J to 2 bases, leaving 2 bases not matched to a gene. The CDR3 is 15 residues long.

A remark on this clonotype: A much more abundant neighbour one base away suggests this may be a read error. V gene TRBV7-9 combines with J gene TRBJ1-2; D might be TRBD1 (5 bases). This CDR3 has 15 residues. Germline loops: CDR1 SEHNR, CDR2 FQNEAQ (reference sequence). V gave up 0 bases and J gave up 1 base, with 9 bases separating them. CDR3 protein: CASSLAQDSNYGYTF. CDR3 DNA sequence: TGTGCCAGCAGCTTAGCGCAAGACAGTAACTATGGCTACACCTTC.